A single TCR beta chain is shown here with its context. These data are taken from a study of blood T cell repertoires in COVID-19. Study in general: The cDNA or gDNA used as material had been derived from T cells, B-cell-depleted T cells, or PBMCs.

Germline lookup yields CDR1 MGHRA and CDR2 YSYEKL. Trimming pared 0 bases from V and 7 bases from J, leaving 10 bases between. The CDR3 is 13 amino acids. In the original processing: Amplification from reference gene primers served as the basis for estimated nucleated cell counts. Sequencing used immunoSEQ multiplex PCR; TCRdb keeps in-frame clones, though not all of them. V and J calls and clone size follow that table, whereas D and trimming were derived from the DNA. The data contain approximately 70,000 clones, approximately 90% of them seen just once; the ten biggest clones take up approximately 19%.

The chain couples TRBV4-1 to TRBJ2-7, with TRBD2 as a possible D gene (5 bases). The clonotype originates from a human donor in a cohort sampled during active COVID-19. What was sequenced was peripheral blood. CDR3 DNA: TGCGCCAGCAGCCAAGAGGAGGTTCTGGAGCAGTACTTC. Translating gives CASSQEEVLEQYF.